These 25 T cell receptor beta chains originate from one sample sequenced in a study of blood T cell repertoires in COVID-19. The data were produced by immunoSEQ multiplex PCR, yet TCRdb's version contains in-frame clones alone and is incomplete. The sample includes 400,000 to 450,000 clones, about 92% seen only once; the top ten take approximately 0.65%. The source material was PBMCs or T cells enriched from blood (not recorded which). The receptors stem from a man younger than 30 who had recovered from COVID-19.

The V gene is TRBV15, the J gene TRBJ1-3; no definite D call. This CDR3 has 14 amino acids. In germline, CDR1 is LNHNV, CDR2 YYDKDF (reference sequence). Trimming removed 1 base from V and 1 base from J, with 5 bases in between. This chain's CDR3 is CATSRAGSGNTIYF. As DNA, the CDR3 is TGTGCCACCAGCAGAGCGGGGTCTGGAAACACCATATATTTT.

V is TRBV11-3 and J is TRBJ1-1; D is ambiguous. CDR3 size: 13 residues. The V gene's germline CDR1 is SGHNT and CDR2 YENEEA. V lost 3 bases and J 6 bases, leaving 11 bases between the germline ends. The CDR3 reads CASSFFSEPEAFF. In DNA form, the CDR3 reads TGTGCCAGCAGCTTTTTTTCAGAACCTGAAGCTTTCTTT. Based on the CDR3 plus reference TRBV11-3 and TRBJ1-1, the full variable domain is EAGVVQSPRYKIIEKKQPVAFWCNPISGHNTLYWYLQNLGQGPELLIRYENEEAVDDSQLPKDRFSAERLKGVDSTLKIQPAELGDSAVYLCASSFFSEPEAFFGQGTRLTVV.

Only a few counts were recorded for this clone. The gene calls are TRBV29-1 and TRBJ2-7, with a possible D match to TRBD2 (5 bases). The germline V and J ends were trimmed by 7 bases and 2 bases, with 15 bases remaining between them. Per germline, CDR1 SQVTM and CDR2 ANQGSEA. This CDR3 has 13 residues. This CDR3 reads CSAAGGRTYEQYF. DNA of the CDR3: TGCAGCGCCGCGGGCGGACGGACCTACGAGCAGTACTTC.

The genes are TRBV19 and TRBJ1-2, with TRBD1 matching 7 bases. Germline assignment: CDR1 LNHDA and CDR2 SQIVND (reference sequence). Losses at the gene ends were 4 bases for V and 4 bases for J; bases not matched to a gene: 12. This CDR3 comprises 16 residues. Here the CDR3 DNA reads TGTGCCAGTAGTAAAGGACAGGTACTAGGAAGCTATGGCTACACCTTC. It translates to CASSKGQVLGSYGYTF.

On this clone itself: Other nucleotide sequences in the sample specify the same CDR3. V is TRBV10-3 and J is TRBJ2-1; 11 bases are shared with TRBD2. The CDR3 runs 15 residues. The germline V gene encodes CDR1 ENHRY and CDR2 SYGVKD. With V trimmed by 5 bases and J by 4 bases, 4 bases remained unmatched. The CDR3 DNA follows: TGTGCCATCAGTCGTGGGACTAGCGGTTACAATGAGCAGTTCTTC. Translation: CAISRGTSGYNEQFF.

The CDR3 sequence: CASSSPFPETQYF. Here the CDR3 DNA reads TGTGCCAGCAGTTCCCCCTTCCCGGAGACCCAGTACTTC. This rearrangement joins TRBV6-5 to TRBJ2-5, with D unclear. Looked up from germline, CDR1 is MNHEY and CDR2 is SVGAGI. The V gene lost 4 bases and the J gene lost 5 bases, with 11 bases spanning the gap. The CDR3 runs 13 residues.

The chain recombines TRBV30 with TRBJ2-6; D perhaps matches TRBD2 (5 bases). Germline V gene sequence: CDR1 GTSNPN, CDR2 SVGIG (reference sequence). The CDR3 sequence is 17 residues long. Trimming removed 3 bases at V and 2 bases at J, with 17 bases between. This CDR3 is CAWSAFGGSAGANVLTF. CDR3 DNA sequence: TGTGCCTGGAGCGCGTTTGGAGGTTCGGCTGGGGCCAACGTCCTGACTTTC. Together with reference TRBV30 and TRBJ2-6, the CDR3 gives the full variable domain: SQTIHQWPATLVQPVGSPLSLECTVEGTSNPNLYWYRQAAGRGLQLLFYSVGIGQISSEVPQNLSASRPQDRQFILSSKKLLLSDSGFYLCAWSAFGGSAGANVLTFGAGSRLTVL.

This rearrangement joins TRBV2 to TRBJ1-2; D perhaps matches TRBD1 (6 bases). CDR3 size: 20 residues. Between the trimmed V and J ends, which lost 7 bases and 0 bases, there was a span of 30 bases. Looked up from germline, CDR1 is SNHLY and CDR2 is FYNNEI. CDR3 DNA: TGTGCCAGCAATCAGCAGAAGAACAGGGTGGGTCTAGTCTCTAACTATGGCTACACCTTC. Its protein is CASNQQKNRVGLVSNYGYTF.

This chain links TRBV4-1 with TRBJ1-1, with TRBD1 identical over 9 bases. Trimming at V came to 3 bases and at J to 3 bases, leaving 2 bases not matched to a gene. Germline V gene sequence: CDR1 MGHRA, CDR2 YSYEKL. There are 14 residues in the CDR3. The CDR3 protein is CASSQWTGDTEAFF. For the CDR3, the DNA is TGCGCCAGCAGCCAGTGGACAGGGGACACTGAAGCTTTCTTT.

The J gene is TRBJ2-1, the V gene TRBV19; 7 bases are a match to TRBD1. J lost 8 bases, V lost 7 bases, and 20 bases had no gene match. The germline CDR1 and CDR2 sequences are LNHDA and SQIVND (reference sequence). This CDR3 region has 17 residues. CDR3 amino acids: CASTANRGKPGRYEQFF. The CDR3 DNA reads TGTGCCAGTACCGCAAACAGGGGTAAGCCCGGGCGTTATGAGCAGTTCTTC.

This rearrangement joins TRBV7-9 to TRBJ2-7; no clear D gene. Trimming shortened V by 5 bases and J by 5 bases, and 7 bases separated the two germline ends. The CDR3 runs 11 residues. Germline loops: CDR1 SEHNR, CDR2 FQNEAQ (reference sequence). The CDR3 sequence: CASSNLDEQYF. The CDR3 DNA reads as TGTGCCAGCAGCAATCTTGACGAGCAGTACTTC.

The V and J genes are TRBV7-8 and TRBJ1-1; D not resolved. Trimming cost V 6 bases and J 0 bases, with 8 bases left between them. This CDR3 comprises 13 residues. The germline V gene has CDR1 SGHVS and CDR2 FQNEAQ. The CDR3 DNA is TGTGCCAGCAGTCACTTACTGAACACTGAAGCTTTCTTT. Translating gives CASSHLLNTEAFF.

The rearrangement joins TRBV27 to TRBJ2-7; 8 bases line up with TRBD2. The CDR3 totals 14 residues. Germline V CDR1 and CDR2: MNHEY, SMNVEV (reference sequence). V trimming: 6 bases; J trimming: 3 bases; junction bases outside the gene matches: 7. CDR3 residues: CASRVQSGSYEQYF. The CDR3 nucleotides are TGTGCCAGCAGAGTCCAGAGCGGGAGCTACGAGCAGTACTTC.

The V call is TRBV27, the J call TRBJ1-2; TRBD1 agrees at 9 bases. With 0 bases clipped from V and 4 bases from J, the junction kept 9 bases outside the gene matches. Germline V lookup: CDR1 MNHEY, CDR2 SMNVEV (reference sequence). The CDR3 runs 17 residues. CDR3 protein: CASSLSIPGQGIYGYTF. The CDR3 nucleotides are TGTGCCAGCAGTTTATCGATCCCGGGACAGGGCATCTATGGCTACACCTTC.

The CDR3 sequence is CASTLRDEAFF. CDR3 sequence (DNA): TGTGCCAGCACCCTCCGAGATGAAGCTTTCTTT. This chain links TRBV3-1 (or the pseudogene TRBV3-2) with TRBJ1-1, with D uncertain. The CDR3 consists of 11 residues. Germline CDR1 is LGHDT and CDR2 is YNNKEL (reference sequence). V lost 7 bases, J lost 7 bases, and 10 bases lay in between.

This clone was seen just once. The rearrangement joins TRBV12-5 to TRBJ1-1, with a possible D match to TRBD1 (6 bases). The CDR3 covers 20 residues. V was cut by 2 bases and J by 0 bases, with 25 bases left in between. Germline V lookup: CDR1 LGHNT, CDR2 FRNRAP. The CDR3 nucleotides are TGTGCTAGTGGTTTGCCACCGTGGCGCTACAGGGTATCCATGAACACTGAAGCTTTCTTT. It translates to CASGLPPWRYRVSMNTEAFF. The full variable domain, rest sourced from reference TRBV12-5 and TRBJ1-1, is DARVTQTPRHKVTEMGQEVTMRCQPILGHNTVFWYRQTMMQGLELLAYFRNRAPLDDSGMPKDRFSAEMPDATLATLKIQPSEPRDSAVYFCASGLPPWRYRVSMNTEAFFGQGTRLTVV.

The rearrangement links TRBV24-1 to TRBJ1-2; D unresolved. CDR1 and CDR2 from the germline V gene are KGHDR and SFDVKD. This CDR3 comprises 14 residues. V dropped 1 base and J dropped 0 bases, with 5 bases sitting between them. CDR3 in DNA: TGTGCCACCAGTGATTTCGGGACTAACTATGGCTACACCTTC. Protein sequence: CATSDFGTNYGYTF.

This clone showed up just a few times. The chain uses TRBV11-3 and TRBJ1-2; D unresolved. The CDR3 contains 15 residues. The germline V gene encodes CDR1 SGHNT and CDR2 YENEEA. V was trimmed by 1 base and J by 2 bases, leaving 11 bases between them. This CDR3 is CASSLASGLNYGYTF. In nucleotides, the CDR3 is TGTGCCAGCAGCTTAGCTTCAGGACTCAACTATGGCTACACCTTC.

The chain joins TRBV5-6 to TRBJ1-1; D gene uncertain. CDR3 length equals 14 residues. Germline V CDR1 and CDR2: SGHDT, YYEEEE. Trimming left V 0 bases short and J 1 base short, with 7 bases between. In DNA, the CDR3 is TGTGCCAGCAGCTTGGGACTTCAGAACACTGAAGCTTTCTTT. Amino acid sequence: CASSLGLQNTEAFF.

The chain couples TRBV5-1 to TRBJ1-1; 8 nucleotides line up with TRBD1. This CDR3 is 16 amino acids long. V gave up 0 bases and J gave up 1 base; unmatched junction bases: 5. Germline CDR1 SGHRS, CDR2 YFSETQ. The CDR3 sequence is CASSLGQGSANTEAFF. The CDR3 DNA follows: TGCGCCAGCAGCTTGGGACAGGGGAGCGCGAACACTGAAGCTTTCTTT. The variable domain in full, completed from reference TRBV5-1 and TRBJ1-1, reads KAGVTQTPRYLIKTRGQQVTLSCSPISGHRSVSWYQQTPGQGLQFLFEYFSETQRNKGNFPGRFSGRQFSNSRSEMNVSTLELGDSALYLCASSLGQGSANTEAFFGQGTRLTVV.

The chain is built from TRBV3-1 (or the pseudogene TRBV3-2) and TRBJ2-3; 10 bases agree with TRBD2. From germline, CDR1 is LGHDT and CDR2 YNNKEL (reference sequence). This CDR3 contains 16 residues. The trim removed 1 base at V and 4 bases at J, leaving 5 bases unmatched. The CDR3 region has the DNA TGTGCCAGCAGCCAAGTAAGCGGGGGGGCGGCAGATACGCAGTATTTT. Its translation is CASSQVSGGAADTQYF.

This chain uses TRBV19 with TRBJ2-1, with 13 bases aligning to TRBD2. CDR1 is LNHDA, CDR2 SQIVND, per germline (reference sequence). Trimming cost V 3 bases and J 7 bases; bases outside gene matches: 3. The CDR3 is 15 amino acids. CDR3 nucleotides: TGTGCCAGTAGTATGGGGACTAGCGGGGTAAATGAGCAGTTCTTC. It encodes CASSMGTSGVNEQFF.

The chain employs TRBV5-1 and TRBJ1-6; no clear D gene. CDR3 length equals 12 residues. The germline gives CDR1 SGHRS, CDR2 YFSETQ. With 4 bases removed from V and 15 bases from J, the gap between germline ends came to 14 bases. The CDR3 is CASSAEVGFLHF. As DNA, the CDR3 is TGCGCCAGCAGCGCTGAGGTTGGGTTCCTCCACTTT.

V and J are TRBV28 and TRBJ2-1; TRBD2 aligns across 11 bases. Per the germline V gene, CDR1 is MDHEN and CDR2 is SYDVKM. V trimming: 6 bases; J trimming: 8 bases; junction bases outside the gene matches: 0. The CDR3 totals 12 residues. The CDR3 spells CASRLAGDEQFF. CDR3 sequence (DNA): TGTGCCAGCAGACTAGCGGGAGATGAGCAGTTCTTC.

Only one count was recorded for this clone. This chain joins TRBV20-1 and TRBJ1-1; a weak D match, TRBD1 (6 bases). The germline gives CDR1 DFQATT, CDR2 SNEGSKA (reference sequence). V lost 3 bases and J 5 bases, leaving 10 bases between the germline ends. The CDR3 extends over 12 amino acids. CDR3 nucleotides: TGCAGTGCTAGTCAGGGGCTAACTGAAGCTTTCTTT. Amino acid sequence: CSASQGLTEAFF.